Below, 28 T cell receptor beta chains from the same sample are listed, as sequenced in a study of CD8+CD57+ T cells in acquired aplastic anemia. The use of genomic DNA as template underpinned the TCR beta VDJ and CDR3 profiling. TCRdb passed the reads through MiXCR, listing each CDR3 protein once. The repertoire holds about 200,000 distinct CDR3 sequences, with 65% as singletons. Selection for sequencing was limited to patients who had shown CD8+CD57+ cell expansion by flow cytometry. The material sequenced was sorted CD4+, CD8+, or CD8+CD57+ T cells (not recorded which) from PBMCs. These receptor sequences come from a human donor with aplastic anemia.

This clonotype occurred many times. The CDR3 DNA follows: TGTGCCAGCAGACCGGGACAGGGGGATCGTGTCTATGGCTACACCTTC. Its translation is CASRPGQGDRVYGYTF. This chain connects TRBV12-3 or TRBV12-4 to TRBJ1-2; TRBD1 matches at 11 bases. V was pared by 6 bases and J by 4 bases, with 10 bases of the junction left unmatched. The CDR3 spans 16 residues.

The CDR3 DNA reads TGTGCCAGCAGTGAAGCGTTATGGACTAGCGGGGGTGGCACAGATACGCAGTATTTT. Its translation: CASSEALWTSGGGTDTQYF. The chain is built from TRBV2 and TRBJ2-3, with 13 bases identical to TRBD2. The CDR3 totals 19 residues. Germline loops: CDR1 SNHLY, CDR2 FYNNEI. The junction had 7 bases not matched to a gene; V was cut back by 0 bases and J by 1 base.

Worth noting for this clonotype: The junction shows a germline mismatch at one end, possibly a read error. The chain carries TRBV7-9 and TRBJ1-2, with D unclear. The CDR3 covers 11 residues. Per germline, CDR1 SEHNR and CDR2 FQNEAQ (reference sequence). The CDR3 DNA reads as TGTGCCAGCGGCGGGGTATATGGCTACACTTTC. Its protein product is CASGGVYGYTF.

This clonotype appeared a few times. This rearrangement joins TRBV12-3 or TRBV12-4 to TRBJ1-3, with no clear D. With 5 bases removed from V and 4 bases from J, the gap between germline ends came to 9 bases. CDR3 size: 13 residues. The CDR3 bases are TGTGCCAGCAGTCCTGTGGCAGGAAACACCATATATTTT. It specifies CASSPVAGNTIYF.

This clonotype occurred a few times. The V call is TRBV7-8, the J call TRBJ2-5; 10 bases are a match to TRBD1. This CDR3 region has 16 residues. Germline assignment: CDR1 SGHVS and CDR2 FQNEAQ. V dropped 1 base and J dropped 4; count of bases not matched to a gene: 6. CDR3 in amino acids: CASSLGGQGRRETQYF. The CDR3 nucleotides read TGTGCCAGCAGCTTAGGGGGACAGGGGAGGCGAGAGACCCAGTACTTC.

The chain combines TRBV9 with TRBJ2-7; D possibly matches TRBD1 or TRBD2 (5 bases each). The ends were cut back, 2 bases at V and 2 bases at J, with 11 bases in the middle. This CDR3 region has 14 residues. Germline CDR1 reads SGDLS; CDR2 reads YYNGEE. The CDR3 loop is CASSVGEGPYEQYF. The CDR3 nucleotides are TGTGCCAGCAGCGTCGGAGAGGGACCCTACGAGCAGTACTTC.

The chain has TRBV2 and TRBJ2-7, with 8 bases lining up with TRBD1. This CDR3 is built from 14 residues. The J segment lost 5 bases and the V segment lost 6 bases, leaving 9 bases of the junction unmatched. Per germline, CDR1 SNHLY and CDR2 FYNNEI. CDR3 sequence: CASRKTGEGNEQYF. The CDR3 DNA reads TGTGCCAGCAGAAAGACAGGGGAAGGGAACGAGCAGTACTTC.

V gene TRBV20-1 combines with J gene TRBJ1-1; D might be TRBD1 (5 bases). Germline CDR1 reads DFQATT; CDR2 reads SNEGSKA (reference sequence). Trimming left V 5 bases short and J 8 bases short, with 18 bases between. The CDR3 runs to 13 residues. CDR3 loop: CSARRDADREAFF. The CDR3 bases are TGCAGTGCTCGCCGGGACGCCGACCGAGAAGCTTTCTTT.

This clonotype was observed many times. The gene calls are TRBV4-1 and TRBJ1-2; D unresolved. Germline CDR1 and CDR2: MGHRA and YSYEKL. V was cut by 1 base and J by 7 bases, with 10 bases left in between. This CDR3 is 13 amino acids long. The CDR3 nucleotides read TGCGCCAGCAGCCAAGGGGATGAAGCTGGCTACACCTTC. Translating gives CASSQGDEAGYTF.

This chain connects TRBV7-2 to TRBJ2-3; D perhaps matches TRBD2 (7 bases). CDR1 and CDR2 (germline): SGHTA, FQGNSA. The V and J ends lost 8 bases and 3 bases respectively, with 12 bases between them. The CDR3 has 13 residues. The CDR3 region has the DNA TGTGCCAGCTGGGGGGGCGGGACAGATACGCAGTATTTT. Its protein is CASWGGGTDTQYF.

This clonotype was detected ten times or more. The chain links TRBV24-1 to TRBJ2-7, with TRBD1 matching over 8 bases. The V segment lost 4 bases and the J segment 2 bases; nucleotides outside the gene matches: 3. Germline lookup yields CDR1 KGHDR and CDR2 SFDVKD. CDR3 size: 14 residues. The CDR3 coding sequence is TGTGCCACCAGTGAAACGACAGGGGCCTACGAGCAGTACTTC. It yields the protein CATSETTGAYEQYF.

This chain uses TRBV2 with TRBJ2-3, with 7 bases aligning to TRBD2. Germline assignment: CDR1 SNHLY and CDR2 FYNNEI. The V segment lost 0 bases and the J segment 6 bases; nucleotides outside the gene matches: 12. CDR3 length equals 17 residues. In DNA form, the CDR3 reads TGTGCCAGCAGTGAAGCGGTCTCGCGGGGGTCCCCCGATACGCAGTATTTT. This codes for CASSEAVSRGSPDTQYF.

The rearrangement joins TRBV7-2 to TRBJ2-3, with 7 bases that match TRBD1. V was clipped by 6 bases and J by 4 bases; unmatched bases: 10. The germline V gene has CDR1 SGHTA and CDR2 FQGNSA. The CDR3 is made up of 15 amino acids. The CDR3 DNA follows: TGTGCCAGCAGGATCGACAGGGATCGCCCAGATACGCAGTATTTT. Translation gives CASRIDRDRPDTQYF.

This clonotype has a single count. This chain uses TRBV20-1 with TRBJ2-7, with a possible D match to TRBD2 (5 bases). Per germline, CDR1 DFQATT and CDR2 SNEGSKA (reference sequence). This CDR3 has 15 residues. Trimming pared 3 bases from V and 2 bases from J, leaving 17 bases between. The DNA for the CDR3 is TGCAGTGCTAGGGACTTCTTTAAGGGCCCCTACGAGCAGTACTTC. Its translation is CSARDFFKGPYEQYF.

There are many counts of this clonotype. This chain links TRBV7-9 with TRBJ2-2; 7 bases map to TRBD1. The CDR3 consists of 15 residues. Germline-derived CDR1 and CDR2 are SEHNR and FQNEAQ (reference sequence). After removal of 5 bases from V and 5 bases from J, the junction contained 8 bases not matched to a gene. The CDR3 is CASSQRDSWTGELFF. CDR3 coding DNA: TGTGCCAGCAGCCAAAGGGACAGCTGGACCGGGGAGCTGTTTTTT.

The V call is TRBV7-2, the J call TRBJ1-1; TRBD1 matches 9 bases. Germline CDR1 SGHTA, CDR2 FQGNSA. The V and J ends lost 5 bases and 5 bases, in that order; junction bases with no gene match: 9. The CDR3 loop spans 15 amino acids. CDR3 coding DNA: TGTGCCAGCAGCCACCGGACAGGGGCTTGGACTGAAGCTTTCTTT. Its protein product is CASSHRTGAWTEAFF.

The table lists this clonotype with many counts. The V call is TRBV7-9, the J call TRBJ1-2; D not certain. Germline assignment: CDR1 SEHNR and CDR2 FQNEAQ (reference sequence). Trimming shortened V by 6 bases and J by 5 bases, and 7 bases separated the two germline ends. The CDR3 covers 11 residues. CDR3 in DNA: TGTGCCAGCAGTATCGATTATGGCTACACCTTC. Amino acids: CASSIDYGYTF.

This clonotype was recorded at least ten times. The V gene is TRBV12-3 or TRBV12-4, the J gene TRBJ2-7, with no clear D. Trimming shortened V by 6 bases and J by 2 bases, and 11 bases separated the two germline ends. This CDR3 has 13 residues. CDR3 residues: CASSHGPPYEQYF. The CDR3 region has the DNA TGTGCCAGCAGCCATGGCCCCCCCTACGAGCAGTACTTC.

This chain joins TRBV20-1 and TRBJ2-1; a possible D gene is TRBD2 (7 bases). V shed 1 base and J shed 7 bases, with 14 bases lying between them. The CDR3 has 14 amino acids. Germline V CDR1 and CDR2: DFQATT, SNEGSKA (reference sequence). The DNA for the CDR3 is TGCAGTGCTAGAGTGGGGGGGCCGCGAAATGAGCAGTTCTTC. This codes for CSARVGGPRNEQFF.

The chain carries TRBV2 and TRBJ1-3; D gene unclear. CDR1 is SNHLY and CDR2 is FYNNEI in the germline V gene. Trimming stripped 0 bases from V and 0 bases from J, with 12 bases between. The CDR3 runs to 17 residues. CDR3 sequence reads: CASSEASTRSSGNTIYF. CDR3 in DNA: TGTGCCAGCAGTGAAGCATCGACAAGGAGCTCTGGAAACACCATATATTTT.

This chain connects TRBV10-1 to TRBJ1-6; TRBD1 is a possible D gene (6 bases). The V gene's germline CDR1 is WNHNN and CDR2 SYGVQD (reference sequence). Trimming took 0 bases from V and 14 from J, leaving 26 bases between them. The CDR3 sequence is 18 residues long. The CDR3 loop is CASSESRGALALIQALHF. The DNA for the CDR3 is TGCGCCAGCAGTGAGTCGAGGGGGGCGTTAGCTTTAATTCAAGCCCTCCACTTT.

The J gene is TRBJ1-1, the V gene TRBV10-3; 7 positions match TRBD1. Trimming cost V 6 bases and J 4 bases; bases outside gene matches: 8. The CDR3 extends over 14 amino acids. In germline, CDR1 is ENHRY, CDR2 SYGVKD. For the CDR3, the DNA is TGTGCCATCAGAGGGGGCAGTTTGATCACTGAAGCTTTCTTT. It is translated as CAIRGGSLITEAFF.

This chain uses TRBV7-8 with TRBJ2-1; TRBD2 matches at 9 bases. Per germline, CDR1 SGHVS and CDR2 FQNEAQ. This CDR3 comprises 18 residues. V lost 2 bases to trimming and J lost 7 bases; unmatched junction nucleotides: 15. Here the CDR3 DNA reads TGTGCCAGCAGCTTATACTCCAGAGCGGGGGGTGGGGTGAATGAGCAGTTCTTC. This translates into CASSLYSRAGGGVNEQFF.

The chain couples TRBV10-3 to TRBJ2-7; TRBD1 agrees at 12 bases. Germline-derived CDR1 and CDR2 are ENHRY and SYGVKD. Germline trimming cut 2 bases from V and 7 bases from J; bases unmatched to any gene: 6. The CDR3 covers 15 residues. As DNA, the CDR3 is TGTGCCATCAGTGAGCGGGACAGGGGGCCGGGAGAGCAGTACTTC. Translated: CAISERDRGPGEQYF.

The chain employs TRBV3-1 and TRBJ1-2, with no clear D. The V end lost 4 bases, the J end lost 4 bases, and 19 bases lay between the germline ends. Germline V lookup: CDR1 LGHDT, CDR2 YNNKEL (reference sequence). CDR3 length: 16 amino acids. CDR3 in amino acids: CASSLNGRMEPYGYTF. DNA for the CDR3: TGTGCCAGCAGCCTCAACGGACGAATGGAGCCCTATGGCTACACCTTC.

V and J are TRBV5-4 and TRBJ2-3; 9 bases map to TRBD2. V lost 3 bases to trimming and J lost 4 bases; unmatched junction nucleotides: 6. Germline values: CDR1 SGHNT, CDR2 YYREEE (reference sequence). The CDR3 contains 15 residues. The CDR3 DNA is TGTGCCAGCAGCTACAGACTAGCGGCGTCAGATACGCAGTATTTT. Its translation is CASSYRLAASDTQYF.

The chain couples TRBV15 to TRBJ2-1, with D possibly TRBD1 on 6 matching bases. V lost 5 bases, J lost 9 bases, and 17 bases lay in between. The CDR3 length is 14 residues. The germline CDR1 and CDR2 sequences are LNHNV and YYDKDF (reference sequence). The CDR3 coding sequence is TGTGCCACCAGCCACGTAGTGGGGGCGGTTGAGCAGTTCTTC. Its protein is CATSHVVGAVEQFF.

The chain recombines TRBV10-2 with TRBJ2-1; the match to TRBD2 covers 9 bases. The junction had 9 bases not matched to a gene; V was cut back by 6 bases and J by 0 bases. Per germline, CDR1 WSHSY and CDR2 SAAADI. The CDR3 is made up of 17 amino acids. The DNA of the CDR3 is TGCGCCAGCAGGGACCGACTAGCGGCCGGCTCCTACAATGAGCAGTTCTTC. The encoded protein is CASRDRLAAGSYNEQFF.